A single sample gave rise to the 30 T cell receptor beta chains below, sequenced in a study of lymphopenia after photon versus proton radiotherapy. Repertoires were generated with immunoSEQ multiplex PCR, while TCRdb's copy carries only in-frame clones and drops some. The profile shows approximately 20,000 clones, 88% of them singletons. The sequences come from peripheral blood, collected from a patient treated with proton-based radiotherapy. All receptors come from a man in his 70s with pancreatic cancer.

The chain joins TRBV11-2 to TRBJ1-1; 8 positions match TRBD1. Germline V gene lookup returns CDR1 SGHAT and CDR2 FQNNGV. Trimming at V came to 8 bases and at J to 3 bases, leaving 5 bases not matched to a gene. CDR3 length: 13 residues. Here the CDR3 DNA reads TGTGCCAGCCGCAGGGGGCAGGACACTGAAGCTTTCTTT. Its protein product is CASRRGQDTEAFF.

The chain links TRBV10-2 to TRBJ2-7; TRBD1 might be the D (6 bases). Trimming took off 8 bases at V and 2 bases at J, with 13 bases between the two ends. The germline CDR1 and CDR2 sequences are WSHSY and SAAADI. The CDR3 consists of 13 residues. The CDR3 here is CASRGGSTYEQYF. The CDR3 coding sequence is TGCGCCAGCCGTGGGGGCAGCACCTACGAGCAGTACTTC.

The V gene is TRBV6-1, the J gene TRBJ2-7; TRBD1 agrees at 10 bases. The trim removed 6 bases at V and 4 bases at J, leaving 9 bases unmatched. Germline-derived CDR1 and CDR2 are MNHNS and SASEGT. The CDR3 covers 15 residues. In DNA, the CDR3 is TGTGCCAGCAGCCCTCCCGGGACAGGGGATTACGAGCAGTACTTC. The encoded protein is CASSPPGTGDYEQYF.

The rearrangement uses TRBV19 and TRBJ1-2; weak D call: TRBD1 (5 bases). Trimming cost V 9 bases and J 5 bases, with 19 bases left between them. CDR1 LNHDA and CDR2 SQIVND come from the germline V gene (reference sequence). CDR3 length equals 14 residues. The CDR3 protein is CARRARRGGYGYTF. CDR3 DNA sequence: TGTGCCAGGCGGGCCCGGCGGGGGGGTTATGGCTACACCTTC.

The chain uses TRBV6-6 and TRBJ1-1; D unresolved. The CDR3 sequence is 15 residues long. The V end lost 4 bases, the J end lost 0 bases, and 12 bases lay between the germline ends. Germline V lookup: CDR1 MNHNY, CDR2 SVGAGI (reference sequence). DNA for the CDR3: TGTGCCAGCAGTTTCCGACGGAGCATGAACACTGAAGCTTTCTTT. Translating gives CASSFRRSMNTEAFF.

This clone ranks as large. CDR3 DNA sequence: TGCGCCAGCAGCTCGGTCTTGGGGGCTAGCACAGATACGCAGTATTTT. Its translation is CASSSVLGASTDTQYF. The chain employs TRBV5-1 and TRBJ2-3; D might be TRBD1 (6 bases). V gave up 3 bases and J gave up 0 bases, with 14 bases separating them. This CDR3 has 16 residues. The germline V gene encodes CDR1 SGHRS and CDR2 YFSETQ.

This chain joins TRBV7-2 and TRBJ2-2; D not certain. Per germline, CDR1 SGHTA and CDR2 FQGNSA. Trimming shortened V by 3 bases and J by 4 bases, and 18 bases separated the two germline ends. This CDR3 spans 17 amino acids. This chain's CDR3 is CASSLAGLVGLTGELFF. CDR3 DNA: TGTGCCAGCAGCTTGGCCGGATTGGTGGGTCTCACCGGGGAGCTGTTTTTT.

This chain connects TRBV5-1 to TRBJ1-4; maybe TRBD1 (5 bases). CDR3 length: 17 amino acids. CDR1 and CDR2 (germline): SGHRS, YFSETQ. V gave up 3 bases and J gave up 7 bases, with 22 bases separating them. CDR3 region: CASSSSRGVGVAEKLFF. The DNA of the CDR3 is TGCGCCAGCAGCTCGTCTCGGGGAGTAGGGGTCGCTGAAAAACTGTTTTTT.

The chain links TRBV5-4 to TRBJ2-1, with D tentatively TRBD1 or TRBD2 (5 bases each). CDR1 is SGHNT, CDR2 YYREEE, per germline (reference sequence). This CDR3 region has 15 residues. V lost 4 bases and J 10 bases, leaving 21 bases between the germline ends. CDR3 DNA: TGTGCCAGCAGCACCGGGACGGCTAGAATCGGGGAGCAGTTCTTC. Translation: CASSTGTARIGEQFF.

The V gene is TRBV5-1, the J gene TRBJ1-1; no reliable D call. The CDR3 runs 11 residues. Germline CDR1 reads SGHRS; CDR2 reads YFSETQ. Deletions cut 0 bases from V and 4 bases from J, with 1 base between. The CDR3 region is CASSLGTEAFF. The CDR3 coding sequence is TGCGCCAGCAGCTTGGGCACTGAAGCTTTCTTT. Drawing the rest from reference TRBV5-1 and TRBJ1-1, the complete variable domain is KAGVTQTPRYLIKTRGQQVTLSCSPISGHRSVSWYQQTPGQGLQFLFEYFSETQRNKGNFPGRFSGRQFSNSRSEMNVSTLELGDSALYLCASSLGTEAFFGQGTRLTVV.

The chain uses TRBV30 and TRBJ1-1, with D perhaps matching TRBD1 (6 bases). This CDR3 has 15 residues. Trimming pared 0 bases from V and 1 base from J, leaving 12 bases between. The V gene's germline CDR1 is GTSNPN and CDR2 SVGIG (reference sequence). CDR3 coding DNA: TGTGCCTGGAGTGTACCGTTCAGGGGGAACACTGAAGCTTTCTTT. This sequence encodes CAWSVPFRGNTEAFF.

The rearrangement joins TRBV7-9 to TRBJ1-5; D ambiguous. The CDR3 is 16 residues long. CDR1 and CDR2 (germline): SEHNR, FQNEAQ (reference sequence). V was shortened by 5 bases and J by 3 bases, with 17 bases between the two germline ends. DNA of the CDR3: TGTGCCAGCAGCCCATCCACCACGGGGTACAATCAGCCCCAGCATTTT. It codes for CASSPSTTGYNQPQHF.

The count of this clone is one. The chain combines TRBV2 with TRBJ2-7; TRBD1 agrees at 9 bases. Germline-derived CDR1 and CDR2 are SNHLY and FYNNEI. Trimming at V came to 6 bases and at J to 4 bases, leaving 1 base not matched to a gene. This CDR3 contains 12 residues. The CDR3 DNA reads TGTGCCAGCAGGGACAGGGGTTACGAGCAGTACTTC. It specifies CASRDRGYEQYF.

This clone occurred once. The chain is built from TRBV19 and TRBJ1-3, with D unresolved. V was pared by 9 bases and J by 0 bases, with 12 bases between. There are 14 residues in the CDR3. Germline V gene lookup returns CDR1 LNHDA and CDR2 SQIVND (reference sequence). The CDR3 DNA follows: TGTGCCAGCGCCGGGCCGTACTCTGGAAACACCATATATTTT. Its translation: CASAGPYSGNTIYF.

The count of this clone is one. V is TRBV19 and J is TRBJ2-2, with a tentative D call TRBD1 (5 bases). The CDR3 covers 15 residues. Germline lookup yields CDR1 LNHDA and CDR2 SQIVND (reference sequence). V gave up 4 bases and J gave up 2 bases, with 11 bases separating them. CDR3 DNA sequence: TGTGCCAGTAGTAAGGGGCAGACTAACACCGGGGAGCTGTTTTTT. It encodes CASSKGQTNTGELFF.

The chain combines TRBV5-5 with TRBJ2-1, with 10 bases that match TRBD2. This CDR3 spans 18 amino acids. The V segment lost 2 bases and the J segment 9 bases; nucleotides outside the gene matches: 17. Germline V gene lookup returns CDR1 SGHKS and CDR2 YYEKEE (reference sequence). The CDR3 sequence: CASSFGESGRARQGEQFF. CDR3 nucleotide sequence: TGTGCCAGCAGCTTTGGAGAAAGCGGGAGGGCCAGGCAGGGTGAGCAGTTCTTC.

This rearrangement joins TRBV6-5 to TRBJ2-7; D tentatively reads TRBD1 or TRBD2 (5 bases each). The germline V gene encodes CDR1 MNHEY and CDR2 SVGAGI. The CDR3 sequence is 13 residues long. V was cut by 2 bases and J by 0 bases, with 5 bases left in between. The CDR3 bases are TGTGCCAGCAGTTACGGGGGCTCCTACGAGCAGTACTTC. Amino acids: CASSYGGSYEQYF.

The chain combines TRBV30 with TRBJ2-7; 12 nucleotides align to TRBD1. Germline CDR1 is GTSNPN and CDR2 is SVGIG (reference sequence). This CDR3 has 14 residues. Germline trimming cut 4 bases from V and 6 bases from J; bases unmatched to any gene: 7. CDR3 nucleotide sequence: TGTGCCTGGACCCAGGGACAGGGGGCAGGCGAGCAGTACTTC. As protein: CAWTQGQGAGEQYF.

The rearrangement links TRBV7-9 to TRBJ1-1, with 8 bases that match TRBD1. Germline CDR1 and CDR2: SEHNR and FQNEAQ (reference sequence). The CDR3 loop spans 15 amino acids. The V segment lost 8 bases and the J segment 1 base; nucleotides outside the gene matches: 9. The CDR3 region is CASGIQGAPNTEAFF. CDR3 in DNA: TGTGCCAGCGGAATTCAGGGGGCACCGAACACTGAAGCTTTCTTT.

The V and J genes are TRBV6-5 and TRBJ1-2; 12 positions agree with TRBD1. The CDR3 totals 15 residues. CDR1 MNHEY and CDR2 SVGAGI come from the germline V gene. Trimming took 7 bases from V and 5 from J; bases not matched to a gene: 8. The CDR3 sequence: CASTKGQGAGYGYTF. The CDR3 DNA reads TGTGCCAGCACCAAGGGACAGGGGGCTGGATATGGCTACACCTTC.

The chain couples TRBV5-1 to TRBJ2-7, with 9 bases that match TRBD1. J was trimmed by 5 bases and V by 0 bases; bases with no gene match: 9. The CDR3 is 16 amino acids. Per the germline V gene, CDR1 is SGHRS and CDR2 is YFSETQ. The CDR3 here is CASSLGGTTGGDEQYF. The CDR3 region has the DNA TGCGCCAGCAGCTTGGGCGGGACGACAGGGGGGGACGAGCAGTACTTC.

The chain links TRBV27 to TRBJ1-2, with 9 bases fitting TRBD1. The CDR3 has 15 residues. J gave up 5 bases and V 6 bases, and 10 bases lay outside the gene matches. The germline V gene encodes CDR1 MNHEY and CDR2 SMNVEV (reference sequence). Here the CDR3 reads CASRSPGTGIYGYTF. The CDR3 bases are TGTGCCAGCAGAAGCCCCGGGACAGGGATTTATGGCTACACCTTC.

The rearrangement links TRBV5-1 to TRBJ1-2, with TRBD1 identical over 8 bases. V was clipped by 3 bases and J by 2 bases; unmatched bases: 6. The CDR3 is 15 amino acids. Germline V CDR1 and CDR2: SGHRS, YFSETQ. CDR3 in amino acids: CASSSGTGLNYGYTF. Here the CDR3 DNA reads TGCGCCAGCAGCTCGGGGACAGGATTGAACTATGGCTACACCTTC. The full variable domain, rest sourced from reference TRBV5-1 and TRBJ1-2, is KAGVTQTPRYLIKTRGQQVTLSCSPISGHRSVSWYQQTPGQGLQFLFEYFSETQRNKGNFPGRFSGRQFSNSRSEMNVSTLELGDSALYLCASSSGTGLNYGYTFGSGTRLTVV.

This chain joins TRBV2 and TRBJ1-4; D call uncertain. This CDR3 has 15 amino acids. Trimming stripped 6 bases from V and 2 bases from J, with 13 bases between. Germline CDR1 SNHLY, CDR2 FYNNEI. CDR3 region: CASSSIGSTNEKLFF. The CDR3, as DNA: TGTGCCAGCAGCTCAATCGGGTCTACTAATGAAAAACTGTTTTTT.

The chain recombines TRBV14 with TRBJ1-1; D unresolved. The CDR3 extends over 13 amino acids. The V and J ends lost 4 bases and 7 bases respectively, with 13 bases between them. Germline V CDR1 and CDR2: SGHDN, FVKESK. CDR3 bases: TGTGCCAGCAGCCGTAATGGGGTTGGTGAAGCTTTCTTT. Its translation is CASSRNGVGEAFF.

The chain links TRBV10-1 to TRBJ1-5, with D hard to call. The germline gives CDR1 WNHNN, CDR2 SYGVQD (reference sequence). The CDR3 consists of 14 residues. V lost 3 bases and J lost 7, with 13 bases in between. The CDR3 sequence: CASSDGGLDQPQHF. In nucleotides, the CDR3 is TGCGCCAGCAGTGACGGAGGTCTAGACCAGCCCCAGCATTTT.

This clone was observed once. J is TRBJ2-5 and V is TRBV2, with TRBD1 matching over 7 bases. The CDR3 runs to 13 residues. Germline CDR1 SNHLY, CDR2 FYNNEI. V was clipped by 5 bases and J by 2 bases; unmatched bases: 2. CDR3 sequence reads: CASSRDRQETQYF. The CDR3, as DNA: TGTGCCAGCAGTAGGGACAGACAAGAGACCCAGTACTTC.

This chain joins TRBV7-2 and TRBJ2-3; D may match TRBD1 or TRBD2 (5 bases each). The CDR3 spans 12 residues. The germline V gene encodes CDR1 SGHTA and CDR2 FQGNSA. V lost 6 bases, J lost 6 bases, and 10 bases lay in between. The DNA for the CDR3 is TGTGCCAGCAGGGGGGTACCGGATACGCAGTATTTT. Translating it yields CASRGVPDTQYF.

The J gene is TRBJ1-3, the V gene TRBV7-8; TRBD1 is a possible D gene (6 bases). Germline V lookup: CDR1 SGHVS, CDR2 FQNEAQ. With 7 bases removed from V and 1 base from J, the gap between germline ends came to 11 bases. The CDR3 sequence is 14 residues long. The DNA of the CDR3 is TGTGCCAGCACTCTGGACAGTTCTGGAAACACCATATATTTT. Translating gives CASTLDSSGNTIYF. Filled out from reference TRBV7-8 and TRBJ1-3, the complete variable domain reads GAGVSQSPRYKVAKRGQDVALRCDPISGHVSLFWYQQALGQGPEFLTYFQNEAQLDKSGLPSDRFFAERPEGSVSTLKIQRTQQEDSAVYLCASTLDSSGNTIYFGEGSWLTVV.

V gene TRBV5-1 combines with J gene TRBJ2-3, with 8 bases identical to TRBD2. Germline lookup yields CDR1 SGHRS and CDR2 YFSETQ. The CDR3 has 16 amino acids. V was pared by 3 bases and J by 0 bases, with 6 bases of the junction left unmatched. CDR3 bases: TGCGCCAGCAGCTCCACTAGCGGAAGGAGCACAGATACGCAGTATTTT. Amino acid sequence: CASSSTSGRSTDTQYF. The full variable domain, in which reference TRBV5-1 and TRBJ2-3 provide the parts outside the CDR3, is KAGVTQTPRYLIKTRGQQVTLSCSPISGHRSVSWYQQTPGQGLQFLFEYFSETQRNKGNFPGRFSGRQFSNSRSEMNVSTLELGDSALYLCASSSTSGRSTDTQYFGPGTRLTVL.